This TCR beta chain comes out of a study of cytomegalovirus exposure and HLA in healthy donors. Clones were read by immunoSEQ multiplex PCR, and TCRdb kept only the in-frame ones, dropping some. The sample carries 150,000 to 200,000 clones, 85% recorded once. The clonotype comes from a man aged 18 to 30 in good health and CMV-seropositive. The sample was PBMCs.

The CDR3 nucleotides read TGTGCCAGCAGGCACGGGCAGGGGGATACTGAAGCTTTCTTT. Its translation: CASRHGQGDTEAFF. V usage is TRBV2 and J usage is TRBJ1-1, with 7 bases aligning to TRBD1. Germline assignment: CDR1 SNHLY and CDR2 FYNNEI. V lost 6 bases and J lost 5; bases outside the gene matches: 9. CDR3 length: 14 amino acids. The full variable domain, rest sourced from reference TRBV2 and TRBJ1-1, is EPEVTQTPSHQVTQMGQEVILRCVPISNHLYFYWYRQILGQKVEFLVSFYNNEISEKSEIFDDQFSVERPDGSNFTLKIRSTKLEDSAMYFCASRHGQGDTEAFFGQGTRLTVV.